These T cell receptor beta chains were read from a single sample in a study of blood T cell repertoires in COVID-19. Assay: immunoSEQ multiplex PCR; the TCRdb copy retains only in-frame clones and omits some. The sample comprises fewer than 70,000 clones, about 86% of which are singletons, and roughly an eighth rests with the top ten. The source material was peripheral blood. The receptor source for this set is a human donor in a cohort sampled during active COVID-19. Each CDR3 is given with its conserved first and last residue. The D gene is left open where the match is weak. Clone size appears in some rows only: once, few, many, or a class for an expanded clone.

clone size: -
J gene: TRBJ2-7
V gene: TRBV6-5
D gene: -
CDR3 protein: CASSYSRGNEQYF
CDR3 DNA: TGTGCCAGCAGTTACTCGCGAGGGAACGAGCAGTACTTC

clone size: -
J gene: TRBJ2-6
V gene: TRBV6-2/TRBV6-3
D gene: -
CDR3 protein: CASSPIRRGANVLTF
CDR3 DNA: TGTGCCAGCAGCCCCATACGCCGGGGGGCCAACGTCCTGACTTTC

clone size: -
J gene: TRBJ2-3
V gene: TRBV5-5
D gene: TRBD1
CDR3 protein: CASSLGNRGLDTQYF
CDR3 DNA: TGTGCCAGCAGCTTGGGTAACAGGGGGCTAGATACGCAGTATTTT

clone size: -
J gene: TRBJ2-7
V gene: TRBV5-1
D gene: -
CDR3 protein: CASSLEPGNYEQYF
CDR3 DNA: TGCGCCAGCAGCTTGGAGCCGGGGAACTACGAGCAGTACTTC

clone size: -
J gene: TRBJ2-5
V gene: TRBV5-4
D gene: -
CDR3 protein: CASSLALGRALETQYF
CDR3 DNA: TGTGCCAGCAGCTTGGCCCTAGGCAGGGCTCTAGAGACCCAGTACTTC

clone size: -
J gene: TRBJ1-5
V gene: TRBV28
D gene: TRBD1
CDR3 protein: CASSGWTGNQPQHF
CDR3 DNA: TGTGCCAGCAGTGGATGGACAGGGAATCAGCCCCAGCATTTT

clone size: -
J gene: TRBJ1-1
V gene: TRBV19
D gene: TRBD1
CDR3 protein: CASSIGTGGMNTEAFF
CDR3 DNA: TGTGCCAGTAGTATTGGGACAGGGGGTATGAACACTGAAGCTTTCTTT

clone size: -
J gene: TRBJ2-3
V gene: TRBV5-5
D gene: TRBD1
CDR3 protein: CASSLWDRDTDTQYF
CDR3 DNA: TGTGCCAGCAGCTTATGGGACAGGGATACAGATACGCAGTATTTT

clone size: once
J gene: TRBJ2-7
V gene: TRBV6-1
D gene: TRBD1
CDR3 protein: CASSEVVRGPYEQYF
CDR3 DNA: TGTGCCAGCAGTGAAGTTGTCAGGGGGCCCTACGAGCAGTACTTC

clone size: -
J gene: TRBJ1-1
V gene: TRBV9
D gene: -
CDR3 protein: CASSVGGMNTEAFF
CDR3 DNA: TGTGCCAGCAGCGTGGGAGGGATGAACACTGAAGCTTTCTTT

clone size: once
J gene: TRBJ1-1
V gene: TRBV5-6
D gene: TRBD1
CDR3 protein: CASSPADRSEAFF
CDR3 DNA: TGTGCCAGCAGCCCAGCGGACAGGAGTGAAGCTTTCTTT

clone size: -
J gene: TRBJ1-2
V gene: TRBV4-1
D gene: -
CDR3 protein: CASSPTRTAGYGYTF
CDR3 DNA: TGCGCCAGCAGCCCGACCCGGACAGCAGGCTATGGCTACACCTTC

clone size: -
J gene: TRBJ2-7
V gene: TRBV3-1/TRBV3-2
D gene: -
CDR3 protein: CASSQSYSYEQYF
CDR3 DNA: TGTGCCAGCAGCCAATCGTACTCCTACGAGCAGTACTTC

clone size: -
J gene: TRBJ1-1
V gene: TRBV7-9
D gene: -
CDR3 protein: CASSLVGAFDTEAFF
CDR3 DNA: TGTGCCAGCAGCTTAGTGGGGGCTTTTGACACTGAAGCTTTCTTT

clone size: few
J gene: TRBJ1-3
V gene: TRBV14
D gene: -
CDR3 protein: CASSHQQVLSGNTIYF
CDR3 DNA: TGTGCCAGCAGCCACCAACAGGTTCTCTCTGGAAACACCATATATTTT

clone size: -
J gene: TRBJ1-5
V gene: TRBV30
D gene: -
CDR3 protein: CAWSPGGNQPQHF
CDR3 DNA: TGTGCCTGGAGTCCGGGGGGCAATCAGCCCCAGCATTTT

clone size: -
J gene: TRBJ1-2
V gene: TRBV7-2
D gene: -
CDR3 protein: CASSLVPRLASERTGYTF
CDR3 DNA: TGTGCCAGCAGCTTAGTCCCCAGATTGGCCTCCGAGAGGACAGGCTACACCTTC

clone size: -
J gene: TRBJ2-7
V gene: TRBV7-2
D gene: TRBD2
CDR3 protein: CASSLMPRGAGSYEQYF
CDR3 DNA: TGTGCCAGCAGCTTAATGCCTCGGGGAGCGGGAAGCTACGAGCAGTACTTC

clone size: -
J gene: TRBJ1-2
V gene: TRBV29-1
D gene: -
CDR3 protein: CSVGTDYGYTF
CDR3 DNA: TGCAGCGTTGGGACAGACTATGGCTACACCTTC

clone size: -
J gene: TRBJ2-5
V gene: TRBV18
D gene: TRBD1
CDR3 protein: CASSRNPGQQETQYF
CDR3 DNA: TGTGCCAGCTCAAGAAATCCGGGACAGCAAGAGACCCAGTACTTC

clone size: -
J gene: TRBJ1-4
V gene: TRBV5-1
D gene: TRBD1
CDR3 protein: CASTGQGPATNEKLFF
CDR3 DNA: TGCGCCAGCACAGGACAGGGCCCCGCAACTAATGAAAAACTGTTTTTT

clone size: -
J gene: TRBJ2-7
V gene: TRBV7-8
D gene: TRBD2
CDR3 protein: CASSFLPTSGGYEQYF
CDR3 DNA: TGTGCCAGCAGCTTCCTTCCGACTAGCGGAGGCTACGAGCAGTACTTC

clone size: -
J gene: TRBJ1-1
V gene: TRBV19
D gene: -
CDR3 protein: CASSSLDRLLEAFF
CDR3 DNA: TGTGCCAGTAGCTCCTTGGACAGACTTCTGGAAGCTTTCTTT

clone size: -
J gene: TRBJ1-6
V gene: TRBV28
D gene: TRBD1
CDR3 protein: CASRVTGAGNNSPLHF
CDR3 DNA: TGTGCCAGCAGGGTGACAGGGGCTGGGAATAATTCACCCCTCCACTTT

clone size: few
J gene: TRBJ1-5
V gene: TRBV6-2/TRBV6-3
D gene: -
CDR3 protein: CASSLVGNQPQHF
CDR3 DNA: TGTGCCAGCAGCCTGGTAGGCAATCAGCCCCAGCATTTT

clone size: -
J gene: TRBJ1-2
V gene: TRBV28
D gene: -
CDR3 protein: CASREGSNYGYTF
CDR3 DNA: TGTGCCAGCAGGGAGGGGTCTAACTATGGCTACACCTTC

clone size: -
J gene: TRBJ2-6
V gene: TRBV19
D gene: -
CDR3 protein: CASSMFTGSGANVLTF
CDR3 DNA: TGTGCCAGTAGTATGTTTACGGGGTCTGGGGCCAACGTCCTGACTTTC

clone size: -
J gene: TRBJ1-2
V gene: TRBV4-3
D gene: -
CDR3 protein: CASSQDRSGYGYTF
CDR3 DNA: TGCGCCAGCAGCCAAGATAGGTCAGGGTATGGCTACACCTTC

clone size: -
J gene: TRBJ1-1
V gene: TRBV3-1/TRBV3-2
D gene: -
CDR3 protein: CASTITGVGSTEAFF
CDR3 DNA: TGTGCCAGCACCATAACTGGTGTGGGGAGCACTGAAGCTTTCTTT

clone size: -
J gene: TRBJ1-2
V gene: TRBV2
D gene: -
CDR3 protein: CASSKQANYGYTF
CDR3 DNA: TGTGCCAGCAGTAAACAGGCTAACTATGGCTACACCTTC

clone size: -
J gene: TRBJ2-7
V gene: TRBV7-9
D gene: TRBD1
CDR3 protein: CASSLQGALTYEQYF
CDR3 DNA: TGTGCCAGCAGCTTGCAGGGGGCCCTGACCTACGAGCAGTACTTC

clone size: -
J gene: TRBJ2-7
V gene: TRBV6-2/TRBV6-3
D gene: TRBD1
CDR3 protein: CASSLPRTGASYRSYEQYF
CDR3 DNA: TGTGCCAGCAGTTTGCCTCGGACAGGGGCTTCGTATCGATCATACGAGCAGTACTTC

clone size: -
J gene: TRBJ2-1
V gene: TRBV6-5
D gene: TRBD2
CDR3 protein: CASRGATSEQFF
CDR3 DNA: TGTGCCAGCAGAGGTGCTACTAGCGAACAGTTCTTC

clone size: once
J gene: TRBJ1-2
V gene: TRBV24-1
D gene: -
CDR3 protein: CATPAWATGYTF
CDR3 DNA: TGTGCCACCCCCGCGTGGGCGACCGGCTACACCTTC

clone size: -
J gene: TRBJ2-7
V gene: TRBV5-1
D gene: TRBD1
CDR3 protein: CASSLTGGDEQYF
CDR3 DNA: TGCGCCAGCAGCTTGACAGGGGGCGACGAGCAGTACTTC

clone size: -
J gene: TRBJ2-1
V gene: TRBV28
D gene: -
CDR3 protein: CARGGAGLYNEQFF
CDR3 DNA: TGTGCCAGGGGGGGGGCGGGACTCTACAATGAGCAGTTCTTC

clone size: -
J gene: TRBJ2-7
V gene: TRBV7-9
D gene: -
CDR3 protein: CASKKAPDSSYEQYF
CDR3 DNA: TGTGCCAGTAAAAAAGCCCCAGACAGTTCCTACGAGCAGTACTTC

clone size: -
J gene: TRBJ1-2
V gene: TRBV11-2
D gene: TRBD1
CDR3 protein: CASRIQGDYGYTF
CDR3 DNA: TGTGCCAGCAGGATCCAGGGGGACTATGGCTACACCTTC

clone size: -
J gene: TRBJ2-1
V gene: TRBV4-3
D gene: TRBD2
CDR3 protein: CASSQDLLAGQHRDEQFF
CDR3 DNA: TGCGCCAGCAGCCAAGATTTGCTAGCGGGACAACATAGGGATGAGCAGTTCTTC

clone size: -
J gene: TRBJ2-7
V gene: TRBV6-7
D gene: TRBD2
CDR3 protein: CARGGRDLAYEQYF
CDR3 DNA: TGTGCCAGGGGGGGGAGGGACCTCGCCTACGAGCAGTACTTC

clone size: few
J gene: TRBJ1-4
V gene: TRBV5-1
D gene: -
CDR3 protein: CASSFGQGLEKLFF
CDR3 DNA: TGCGCCAGCAGCTTCGGGCAGGGACTTGAAAAACTGTTTTTT

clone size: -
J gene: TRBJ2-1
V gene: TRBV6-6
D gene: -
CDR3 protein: CASSPEIATHEQFF
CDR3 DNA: TGTGCCAGCAGTCCCGAAATAGCTACCCATGAGCAGTTCTTC

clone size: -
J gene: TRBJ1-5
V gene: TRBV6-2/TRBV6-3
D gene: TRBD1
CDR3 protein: CASSYSGGVQPQHF
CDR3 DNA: TGTGCCAGCAGTTACTCAGGGGGCGTTCAGCCCCAGCATTTT

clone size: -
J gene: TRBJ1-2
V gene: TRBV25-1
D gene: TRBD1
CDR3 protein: CASSAPGQGAPGYTF
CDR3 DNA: TGTGCCAGCAGTGCCCCTGGACAGGGGGCGCCTGGCTACACCTTC

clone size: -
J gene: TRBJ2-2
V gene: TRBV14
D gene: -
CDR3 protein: CASSQGANGELFF
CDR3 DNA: TGTGCCAGCAGCCAAGGAGCTAACGGGGAGCTGTTTTTT

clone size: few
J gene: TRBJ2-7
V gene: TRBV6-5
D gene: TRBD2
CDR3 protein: CASSYSSGGAYEQYF
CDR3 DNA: TGTGCCAGCAGTTACTCTAGCGGGGGGGCCTACGAGCAGTACTTC

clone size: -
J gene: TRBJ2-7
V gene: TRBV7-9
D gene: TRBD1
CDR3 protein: CASSSTGAPSYEQYF
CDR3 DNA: TGTGCCAGCAGCTCTACAGGGGCCCCCTCCTACGAGCAGTACTTC

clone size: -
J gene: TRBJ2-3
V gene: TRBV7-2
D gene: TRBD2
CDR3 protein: CASSLGGGGSTDTQYF
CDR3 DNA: TGTGCCAGCAGCTTAGGCGGCGGGGGTAGCACAGATACGCAGTATTTT

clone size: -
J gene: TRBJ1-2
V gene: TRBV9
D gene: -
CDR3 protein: CASSGGTYGYTF
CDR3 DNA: TGTGCCAGCAGCGGAGGTACCTATGGCTACACCTTC

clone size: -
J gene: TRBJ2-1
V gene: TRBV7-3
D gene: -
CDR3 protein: CASSLKGGSYNEQFF
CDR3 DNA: TGTGCCAGCAGCTTAAAGGGGGGGAGTTACAATGAGCAGTTCTTC

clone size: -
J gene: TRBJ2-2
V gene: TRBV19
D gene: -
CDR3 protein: CASTVQHTGELFF
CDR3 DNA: TGTGCCAGTACGGTACAGCACACCGGGGAGCTGTTTTTT

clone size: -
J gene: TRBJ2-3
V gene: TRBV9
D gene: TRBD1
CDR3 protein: CASSVAPPGQGTTDTQYF
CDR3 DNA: TGTGCCAGCAGCGTAGCCCCCCCGGGACAGGGAACCACAGATACGCAGTATTTT

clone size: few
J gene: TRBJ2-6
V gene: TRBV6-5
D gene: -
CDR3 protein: CASSLRLAGANVLTF
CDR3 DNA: TGTGCCAGCAGCCTTCGGTTGGCTGGGGCCAACGTCCTGACTTTC

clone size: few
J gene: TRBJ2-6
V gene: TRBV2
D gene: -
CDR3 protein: CASSGQLSGANVLTF
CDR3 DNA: TGTGCCAGCAGCGGACAGCTCTCTGGGGCCAACGTCCTGACTTTC

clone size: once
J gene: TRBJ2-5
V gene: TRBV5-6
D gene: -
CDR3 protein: CASSFYGRVPQETQYF
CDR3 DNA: TGTGCCAGCAGTTTTTACGGCCGGGTCCCCCAAGAGACCCAGTACTTC

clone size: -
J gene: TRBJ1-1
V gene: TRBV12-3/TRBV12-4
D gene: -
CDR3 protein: CASRDGGYTEAFF
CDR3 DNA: TGTGCCAGCAGGGACGGGGGGTACACTGAAGCTTTCTTT

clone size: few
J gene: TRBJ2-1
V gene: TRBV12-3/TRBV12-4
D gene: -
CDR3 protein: CASRFLSYNEQFF
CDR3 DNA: TGTGCCAGCAGATTCCTTTCCTACAATGAGCAGTTCTTC